This T cell receptor beta chain was sequenced for a study of neoadjuvant anti-PD-1 for oral cavity cancer. About the research overall: Most patients had three to four biweekly doses of 3 mg/kg nivolumab before resection. General study points: Treg/Th17 ratio rose with pretreatment blood and fell with post-treatment tumor TCRbeta clonality. PBMC Gini-index clonality exceeded responders' in non-responders post-nivolumab.

Trimming removed 6 bases from V and 8 bases from J, with 26 bases in between. Germline V gene lookup returns CDR1 LNHDA and CDR2 SQIVND (reference sequence). This CDR3 contains 17 residues. Indicated time point: after neoadjuvant nivolumab, at surgical resection. Patients had newly diagnosed, untreated stage II-IVA oral cavity squamous cell carcinoma. Sequencing used immunoSEQ multiplex PCR; TCRdb keeps in-frame clones, though not all of them. The sample has 65,000 to 70,000 clones; 86% are singletons. Comment on this clone: Its target is unknown.

The TCR comes from a person aged 40 to 85 with oral cavity squamous cell carcinoma. The chain recombines TRBV19 with TRBJ1-3; a possible D gene is TRBD1 (5 bases). The specimen comprised PBMCs, sampled after nivolumab (anti-PD-1) treatment. CDR3 in amino acids: CASRPSGTPSFRDTIYF. Written as DNA, the CDR3 is TGTGCCAGTAGGCCCTCCGGGACCCCGAGTTTCCGCGACACCATATATTTT.